Below, one TCR beta chain is given with its context. The antigen is not known. Time point here: week 11, during vaccination. The investigators gave 300 ug of mutant IDH1 20-mer peptide in each vaccine dose, together with topical imiquimod. This sample was included in a study of a mutant IDH1 vaccine in newly diagnosed glioma. V lost 10 bases to trimming and J lost 3 bases; unmatched junction nucleotides: 14. This CDR3 comprises 15 residues. CDR1 ENHRY and CDR2 SYGVKD come from the germline V gene. TCRdb keeps only in-frame clones here, not all; method: immunoSEQ multiplex PCR. The table includes about 40,000 clones, 84% detected once.

The rearrangement uses TRBV10-3 and TRBJ1-2, with 7 bases matching TRBD1. Sequencing was performed on PBMCs, taken from a glioma patient whose treatment included an IDH1 peptide vaccine. This receptor was identified in a man aged 40-55 years with glioma. The CDR3 sequence: CATAFRGAQHYGYTF. The CDR3 DNA reads as TGTGCCACCGCCTTCAGGGGGGCGCAGCACTATGGCTACACCTTC.